The TCR beta chain under discussion was sequenced for a study of blood T cell repertoires in COVID-19 (dated by TCRdb to between 2020 and 2021). As for the study more broadly: The collaborator samples originated in the United States, Italy and Spain and spanned the acute and convalescent phases of COVID-19. The prospective study material was composed of cDNA or gDNA derived from T cells, B-cell-depleted T cells, or PBMCs. Subjects who had been exposed to COVID-19, were actively infected with it, or had recovered from it provided the deeply sampled blood TCRbeta repertoires that made up the dataset. The repertoires were released in a freely available public database meant as a resource for research on the immune response to SARS-CoV-2. Samples were obtained from the ongoing ImmuneRACE study (first 160 participants) and from approximately 1,200 subjects provided by 6 global collaborators. The sample metadata nearly always contained a de-identified subject ID, COVID-19 status, age in years and sex. Where available, HLA class I and class II types were obtained from metadata supplied by the sample provider rather than from assay-based typing.

TCRbeta CDR3 regions were amplified from genomic DNA using the immunoSEQ Assay, a bias-controlled multiplex PCR. The authors processed their data as follows. The number of nucleated cells in each sample was estimated from the amplification of reference gene primers within the assay. To quantify the absolute abundance of each unique TCRbeta CDR3 rearrangement, sequence reads were collapsed and filtered. For each sample, productive Simpson clonality was calculated as the square root of Simpson's diversity index across productive rearrangements. TCRdb carries this immuneACCESS record with in-frame sequences only. Its versions omit some clonotypes, under half of them owing to an unresolved V gene in the studies checked, with the rest unexplained. Clonal size and the V and J genes are those of that table, whereas D and trimming came from the DNA. The sample contains fewer than 75,000 clones, around 92% of them found a single time. The ten largest clones take up 4.5% to 5.5% of the sample.

Turning to this clone: Its binding antigen is unknown. One base away there is no much larger clone; base qualities are not given.

Each collaborating institution followed its own protocols to collect whole blood in K2EDTA tubes. Collaborator samples were shipped for TCRbeta analysis as frozen whole blood, isolated PBMCs, or DNA extracted from either sample type. Results and caveats for the whole study, not just this receptor: Clinical and demographic metadata were provided uncurated, with the amount varying by source and participant.

V is shortened by 6 bases, J by 6 bases, and the region joining them spans 6 bases. Inclusive of the bounding cysteine and phenylalanine, the CDR3 is 11 residues long. Solely the CDR3 DNA is kept, with 33 bases framed from the first base. The receptor was isolated from a man in his forties or fifties with active COVID-19. The chain is made from TRBV12-3 or TRBV12-4 and TRBJ2-4; the D region possibly corresponds to TRBD2 (5 bases align). The specimen sequenced was peripheral blood. The CDR3 reads as follows: CASSGLNIQYF. In nucleotide form, the sequence is TGTGCCAGCAGCGGACTAAACATTCAGTACTTC.